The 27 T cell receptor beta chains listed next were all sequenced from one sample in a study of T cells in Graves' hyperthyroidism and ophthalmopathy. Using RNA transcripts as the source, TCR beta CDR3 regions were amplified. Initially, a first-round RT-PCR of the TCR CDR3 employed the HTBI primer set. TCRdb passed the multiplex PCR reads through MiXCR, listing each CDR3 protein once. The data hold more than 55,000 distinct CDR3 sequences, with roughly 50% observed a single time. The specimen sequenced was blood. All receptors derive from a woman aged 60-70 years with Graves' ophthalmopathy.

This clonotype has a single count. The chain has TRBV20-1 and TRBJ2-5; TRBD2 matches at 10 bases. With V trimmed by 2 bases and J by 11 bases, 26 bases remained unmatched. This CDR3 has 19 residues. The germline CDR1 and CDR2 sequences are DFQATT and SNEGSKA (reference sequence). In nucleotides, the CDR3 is TGCAGTGCTAGACCAAACAGGGTCCCTCGGTGGGCTAGCGGGAGAACTCAGTACTTC. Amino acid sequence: CSARPNRVPRWASGRTQYF.

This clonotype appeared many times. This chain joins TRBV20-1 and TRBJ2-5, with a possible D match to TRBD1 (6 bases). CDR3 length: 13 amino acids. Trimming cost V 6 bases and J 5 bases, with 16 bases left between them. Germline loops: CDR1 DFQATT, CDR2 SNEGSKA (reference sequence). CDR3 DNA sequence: TGCAGTGCCCCGACAGGAAATGTGGAGACCCAGTACTTC. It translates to CSAPTGNVETQYF.

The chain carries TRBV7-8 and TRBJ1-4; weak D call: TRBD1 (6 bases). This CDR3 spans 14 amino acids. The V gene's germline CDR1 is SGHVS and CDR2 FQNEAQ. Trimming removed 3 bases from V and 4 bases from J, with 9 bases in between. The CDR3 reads CASSLEGDNEKLFF. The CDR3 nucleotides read TGTGCCAGCAGCTTGGAGGGGGATAATGAAAAACTGTTTTTT.

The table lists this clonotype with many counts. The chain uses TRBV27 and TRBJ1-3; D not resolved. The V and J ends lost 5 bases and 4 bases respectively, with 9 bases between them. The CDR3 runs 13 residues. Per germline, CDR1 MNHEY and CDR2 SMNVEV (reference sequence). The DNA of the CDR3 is TGTGCCAGCAGTAGAGTCGAAGGAAACACCATATATTTT. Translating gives CASSRVEGNTIYF.

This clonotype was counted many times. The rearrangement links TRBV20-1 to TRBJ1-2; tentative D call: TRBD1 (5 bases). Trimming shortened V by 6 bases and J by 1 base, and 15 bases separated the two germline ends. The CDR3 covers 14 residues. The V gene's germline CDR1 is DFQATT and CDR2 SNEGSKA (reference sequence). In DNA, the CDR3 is TGCAGTGCGGCCGGGACTCTTTATAACTATGGCTACACCTTC. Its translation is CSAAGTLYNYGYTF.

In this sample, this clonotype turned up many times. CDR3 region: CASSRQGEKLFF. DNA of the CDR3: TGTGCCAGCAGTCGACAGGGTGAAAAACTGTTTTTT. This chain connects TRBV6-1 to TRBJ1-4; TRBD1 matches at 7 bases. J lost 7 bases, V lost 5 bases, and 1 base had no gene match. CDR3 length equals 12 residues. The germline CDR1 and CDR2 sequences are MNHNS and SASEGT.

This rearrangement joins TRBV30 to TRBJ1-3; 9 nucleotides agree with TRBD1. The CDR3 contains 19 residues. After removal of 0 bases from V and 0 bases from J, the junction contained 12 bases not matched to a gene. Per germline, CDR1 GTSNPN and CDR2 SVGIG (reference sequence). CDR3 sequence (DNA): TGTGCCTGGAGTGTACGTCTGTGGGACAGGGTCAACTCTGGAAACACCATATATTTT. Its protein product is CAWSVRLWDRVNSGNTIYF.

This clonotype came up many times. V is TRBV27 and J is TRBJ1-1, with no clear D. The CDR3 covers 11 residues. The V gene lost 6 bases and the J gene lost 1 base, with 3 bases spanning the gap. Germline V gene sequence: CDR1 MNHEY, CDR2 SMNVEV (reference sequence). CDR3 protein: CASSANTEAFF. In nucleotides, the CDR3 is TGTGCCAGCAGCGCGAACACTGAAGCTTTCTTT.

The CDR3 region is CATSKGQGANEQYF. DNA of the CDR3: TGTGCCACCAGTAAGGGACAGGGGGCCAACGAGCAGTACTTC. J is TRBJ2-7 and V is TRBV15; TRBD1 agrees at 12 bases. This CDR3 is 14 amino acids long. Losses at the gene ends were 6 bases for V and 5 bases for J; bases not matched to a gene: 5. CDR1 is LNHNV and CDR2 is YYDKDF in the germline V gene (reference sequence).

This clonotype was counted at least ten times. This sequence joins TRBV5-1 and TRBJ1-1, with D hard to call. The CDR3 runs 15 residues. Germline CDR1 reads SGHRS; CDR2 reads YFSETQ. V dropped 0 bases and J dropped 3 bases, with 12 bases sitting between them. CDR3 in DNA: TGCGCCAGCAGCTTGGTGGTCCCTCCGGACACTGAAGCTTTCTTT. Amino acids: CASSLVVPPDTEAFF.

CDR3 amino acids: CARSQTTRTIYEQYF. Here the CDR3 DNA reads TGTGCCAGGAGCCAAACAACCAGGACAATCTACGAGCAGTACTTC. V usage is TRBV5-4 and J usage is TRBJ2-7; D possibly corresponds to TRBD1 (5 bases). From germline, CDR1 is SGHNT and CDR2 YYREEE (reference sequence). V lost 8 bases and J lost 3, with 21 bases in between. The CDR3 runs 15 residues.

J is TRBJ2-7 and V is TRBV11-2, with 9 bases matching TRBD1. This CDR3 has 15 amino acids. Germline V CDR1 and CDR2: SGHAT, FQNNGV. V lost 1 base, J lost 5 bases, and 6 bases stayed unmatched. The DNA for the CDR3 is TGTGCCAGCAGCTTAGCCCCCGGGACAGGGAACGAGCAGTACTTC. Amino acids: CASSLAPGTGNEQYF.

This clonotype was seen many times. The CDR3 DNA reads as TGTGCCAGCAGCTTCCACGCGGGGCCTCTTAGCAATGAGCAGTTCTTC. Translation gives CASSFHAGPLSNEQFF. The chain is built from TRBV5-5 and TRBJ2-1, with D tentatively TRBD2 (6 bases). CDR1 is SGHKS and CDR2 is YYEKEE in the germline V gene (reference sequence). Trimming removed 2 bases at V and 6 bases at J, with 18 bases between. This CDR3 is built from 16 residues.

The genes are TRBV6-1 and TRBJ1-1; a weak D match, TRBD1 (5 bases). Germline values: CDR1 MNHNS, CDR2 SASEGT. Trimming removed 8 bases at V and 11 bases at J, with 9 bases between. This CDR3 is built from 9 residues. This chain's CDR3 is CASSGGAFF. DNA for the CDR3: TGTGCCAGCTCGGGGGGGGCTTTCTTT.

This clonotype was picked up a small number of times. Written as DNA, the CDR3 is TGTGCCAGCTCTCATCAGGGGTCCCAAGAGACCCAGTACTTC. Its translation is CASSHQGSQETQYF. The chain employs TRBV18 and TRBJ2-5; maybe TRBD1 (6 bases). This CDR3 has 14 amino acids. Per the germline V gene, CDR1 is KGHSH and CDR2 is LQKENI. V was trimmed by 6 bases and J by 1 base, leaving 12 bases between them.

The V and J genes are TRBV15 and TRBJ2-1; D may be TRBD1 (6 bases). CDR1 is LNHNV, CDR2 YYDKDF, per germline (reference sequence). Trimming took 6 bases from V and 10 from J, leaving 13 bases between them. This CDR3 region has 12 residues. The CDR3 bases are TGTGCCACCAGGGACAGCTCCTACGAGCAGTTCTTC. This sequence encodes CATRDSSYEQFF. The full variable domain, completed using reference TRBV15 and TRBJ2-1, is DAMVIQNPRYQVTQFGKPVTLSCSQTLNHNVMYWYQQKSSQAPKLLFHYYDKDFNNEADTPDNFQSRRPNTSFCFLDIRSPGLGDTAMYLCATRDSSYEQFFGPGTRLTVL.

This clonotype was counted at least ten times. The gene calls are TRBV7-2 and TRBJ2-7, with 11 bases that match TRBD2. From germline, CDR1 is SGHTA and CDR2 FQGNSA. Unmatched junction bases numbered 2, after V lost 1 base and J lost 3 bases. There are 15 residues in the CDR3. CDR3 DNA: TGTGCCAGCAGCTTAGAAACTAGCGGGAGCTACGAGCAGTACTTC. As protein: CASSLETSGSYEQYF.

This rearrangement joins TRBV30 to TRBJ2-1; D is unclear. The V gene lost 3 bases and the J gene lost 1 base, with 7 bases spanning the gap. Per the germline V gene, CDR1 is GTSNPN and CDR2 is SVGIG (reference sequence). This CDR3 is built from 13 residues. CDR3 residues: CAWSTQSYNEQFF. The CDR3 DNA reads TGTGCCTGGAGCACTCAATCCTACAATGAGCAGTTCTTC.

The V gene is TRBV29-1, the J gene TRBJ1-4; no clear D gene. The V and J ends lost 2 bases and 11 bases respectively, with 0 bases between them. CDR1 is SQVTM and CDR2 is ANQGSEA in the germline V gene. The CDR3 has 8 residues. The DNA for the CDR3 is TGCAGCGTTGAAAAACTGTTTTTT. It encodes CSVEKLFF.

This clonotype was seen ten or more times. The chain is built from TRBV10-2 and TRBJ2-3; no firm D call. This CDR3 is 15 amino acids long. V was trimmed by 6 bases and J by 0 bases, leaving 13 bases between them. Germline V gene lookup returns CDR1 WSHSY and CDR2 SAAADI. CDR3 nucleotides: TGCGCCAGCAGGGCCACTTGGGCTAGCACAGATACGCAGTATTTT. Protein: CASRATWASTDTQYF.

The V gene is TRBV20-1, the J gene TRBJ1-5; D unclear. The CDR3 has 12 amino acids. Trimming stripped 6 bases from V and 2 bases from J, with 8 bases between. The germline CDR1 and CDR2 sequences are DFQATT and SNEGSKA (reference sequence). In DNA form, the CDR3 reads TGCAGTGCCTCTAGGCGCAATCAGCCCCAGCATTTT. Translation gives CSASRRNQPQHF.

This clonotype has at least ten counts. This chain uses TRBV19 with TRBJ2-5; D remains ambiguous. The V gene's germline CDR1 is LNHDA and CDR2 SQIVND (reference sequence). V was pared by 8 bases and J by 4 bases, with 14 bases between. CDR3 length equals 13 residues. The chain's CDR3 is CASGLGDGETQYF. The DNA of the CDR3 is TGTGCCAGTGGGTTGGGCGATGGAGAGACCCAGTACTTC.

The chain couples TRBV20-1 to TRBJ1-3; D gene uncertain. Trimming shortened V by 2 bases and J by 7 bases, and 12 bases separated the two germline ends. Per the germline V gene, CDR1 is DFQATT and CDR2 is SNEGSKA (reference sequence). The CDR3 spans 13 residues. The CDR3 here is CSARPLAANTIYF. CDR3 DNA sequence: TGCAGTGCTAGACCTCTAGCGGCGAACACCATATATTTT.

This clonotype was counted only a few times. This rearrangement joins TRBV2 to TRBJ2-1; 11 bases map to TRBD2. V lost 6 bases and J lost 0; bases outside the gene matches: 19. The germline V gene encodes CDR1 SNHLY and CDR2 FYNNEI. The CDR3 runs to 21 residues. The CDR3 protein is CASSPETGRVLAGGSYNEQFF. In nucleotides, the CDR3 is TGTGCCAGCAGCCCTGAGACAGGGCGGGTCCTAGCGGGGGGCTCCTACAATGAGCAGTTCTTC.

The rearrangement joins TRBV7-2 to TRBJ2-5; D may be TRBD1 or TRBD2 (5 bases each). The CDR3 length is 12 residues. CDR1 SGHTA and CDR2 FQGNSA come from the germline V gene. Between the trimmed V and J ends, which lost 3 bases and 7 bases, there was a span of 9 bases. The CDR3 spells CASSLGPGTQYF. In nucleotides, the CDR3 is TGTGCCAGCAGCTTGGGACCGGGGACCCAGTACTTC. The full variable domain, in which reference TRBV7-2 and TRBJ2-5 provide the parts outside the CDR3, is GAGVSQSPSNKVTEKGKDVELRCDPISGHTALYWYRQSLGQGLEFLIYFQGNSAPDKSGLPSDRFSAERTGGSVSTLTIQRTQQEDSAVYLCASSLGPGTQYFGPGTRLLVL.

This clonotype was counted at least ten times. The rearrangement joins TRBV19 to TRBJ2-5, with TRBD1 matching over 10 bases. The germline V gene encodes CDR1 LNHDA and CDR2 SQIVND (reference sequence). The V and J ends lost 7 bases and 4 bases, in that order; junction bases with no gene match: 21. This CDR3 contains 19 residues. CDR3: CASNRASGTGVIHRETQYF. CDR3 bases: TGTGCCAGTAATCGTGCGTCCGGGACAGGGGTAATCCATCGAGAGACCCAGTACTTC.

The CDR3 DNA reads as TGTGCCAGCAGTGCGCCGAGGGGGAATTCACCCCTCCACTTT. Protein sequence: CASSAPRGNSPLHF. This chain connects TRBV6-1 to TRBJ1-6; a possible D gene is TRBD1 (6 bases). V was trimmed by 4 bases and J by 7 bases, leaving 11 bases between them. This CDR3 is built from 14 residues. Germline values: CDR1 MNHNS, CDR2 SASEGT.